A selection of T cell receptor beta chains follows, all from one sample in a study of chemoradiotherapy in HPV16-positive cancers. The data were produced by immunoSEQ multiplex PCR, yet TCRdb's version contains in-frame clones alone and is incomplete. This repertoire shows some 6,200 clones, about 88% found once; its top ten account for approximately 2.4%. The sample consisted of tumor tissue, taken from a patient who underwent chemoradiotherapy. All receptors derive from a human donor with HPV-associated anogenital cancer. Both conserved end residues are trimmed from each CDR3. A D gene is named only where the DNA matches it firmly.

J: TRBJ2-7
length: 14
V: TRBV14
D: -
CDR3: ASSQALLRQGSEQY

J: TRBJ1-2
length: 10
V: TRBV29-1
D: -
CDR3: SGGEGNHGYT

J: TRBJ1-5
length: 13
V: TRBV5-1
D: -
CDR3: ASSLAGVRGQPQH

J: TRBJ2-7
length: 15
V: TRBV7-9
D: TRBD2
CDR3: ASSRGLAGGFTYEQY

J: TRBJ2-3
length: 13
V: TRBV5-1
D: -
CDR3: ASSLEIQPTDTQY

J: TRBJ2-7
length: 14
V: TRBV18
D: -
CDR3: ASSPTGTGLRGEQY

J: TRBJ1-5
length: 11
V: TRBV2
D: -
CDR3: ARVPGKNQPQH

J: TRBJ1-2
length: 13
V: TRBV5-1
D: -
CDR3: ASSSTGVGDYGYT

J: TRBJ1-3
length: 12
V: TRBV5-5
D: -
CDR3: ASSPGHEGNTIY

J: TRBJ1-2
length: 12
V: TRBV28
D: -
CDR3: ASSLPGPSYGYT

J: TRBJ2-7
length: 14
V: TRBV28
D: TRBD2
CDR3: ASSFLGPGGRGEQY

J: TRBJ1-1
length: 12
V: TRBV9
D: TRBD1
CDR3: ASSVGTGSAEAF

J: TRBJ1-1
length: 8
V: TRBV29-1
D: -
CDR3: SAGTTEAF

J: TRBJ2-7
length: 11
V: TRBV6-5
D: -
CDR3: ASSRGTTYEQY

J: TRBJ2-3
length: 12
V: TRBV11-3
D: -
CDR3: ASSFEGGTDTQY

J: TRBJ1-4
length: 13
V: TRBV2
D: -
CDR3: ASNLQPGANEKLF

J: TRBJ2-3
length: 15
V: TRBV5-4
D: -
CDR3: ASSLGALEPSTDTQY

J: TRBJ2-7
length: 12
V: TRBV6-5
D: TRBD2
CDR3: ASSYRAGVDEQY

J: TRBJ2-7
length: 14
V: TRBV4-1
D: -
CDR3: ASSSWALADSYEQY

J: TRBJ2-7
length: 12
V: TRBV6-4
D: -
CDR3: ASSDFDAHYEQY

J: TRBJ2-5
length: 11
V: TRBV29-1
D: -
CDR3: SAPAEAQETQY

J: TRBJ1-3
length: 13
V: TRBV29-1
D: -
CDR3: SLHRGDYSGNTIY

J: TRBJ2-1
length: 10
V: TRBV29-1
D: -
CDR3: SVDLGLGEQF

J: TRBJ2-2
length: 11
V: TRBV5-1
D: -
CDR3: ASSLDGTGELF

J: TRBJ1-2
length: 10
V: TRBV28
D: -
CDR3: ASSSFGRGYT

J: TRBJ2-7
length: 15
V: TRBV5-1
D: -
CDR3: ASSFFGITGFTYEQY

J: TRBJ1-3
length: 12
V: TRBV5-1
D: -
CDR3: ASSWDGGGNTIY

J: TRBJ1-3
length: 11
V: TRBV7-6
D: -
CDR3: ASSDTSGNTIY

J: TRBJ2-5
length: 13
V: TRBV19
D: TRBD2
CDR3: ASSRTSGSMETQY

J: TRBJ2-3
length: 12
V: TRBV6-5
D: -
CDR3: ASSPRGSTDTQY

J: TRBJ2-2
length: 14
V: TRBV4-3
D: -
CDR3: ASSQDAELNTGELF

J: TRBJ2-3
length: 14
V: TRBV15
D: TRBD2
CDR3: ATSTGLAAGTDTQY

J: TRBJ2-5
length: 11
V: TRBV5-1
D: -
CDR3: ASSLGGQGTQY

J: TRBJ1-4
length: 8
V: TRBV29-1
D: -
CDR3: SVANEKLF

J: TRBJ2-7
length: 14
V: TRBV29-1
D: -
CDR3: SVEDLGAGMTGEQY

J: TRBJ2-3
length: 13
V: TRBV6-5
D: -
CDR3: ASSYSIGSTDTQY

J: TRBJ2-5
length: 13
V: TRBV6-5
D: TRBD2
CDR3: ASSSGGGRGETQY

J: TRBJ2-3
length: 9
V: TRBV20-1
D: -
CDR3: SATQVDTQY

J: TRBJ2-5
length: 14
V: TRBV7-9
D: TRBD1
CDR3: ASSPTGDRVGETQY

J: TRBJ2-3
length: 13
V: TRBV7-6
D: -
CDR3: ASTTWSGSTDTQY

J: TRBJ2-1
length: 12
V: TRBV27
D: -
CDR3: ASNARVNLDEQF

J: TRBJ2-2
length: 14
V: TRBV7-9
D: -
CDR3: ASSAFGVSNTGELF

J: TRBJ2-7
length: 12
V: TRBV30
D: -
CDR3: AWSVRPTGYEQY

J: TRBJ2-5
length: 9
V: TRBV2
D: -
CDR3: ASSPHETQY

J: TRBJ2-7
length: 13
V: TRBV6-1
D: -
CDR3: ASTLRQVGSYEQY

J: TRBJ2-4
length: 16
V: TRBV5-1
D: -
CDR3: ASSLEGSSAVAKNIQY

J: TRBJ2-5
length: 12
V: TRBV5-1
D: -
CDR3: AICLGGHQETQY

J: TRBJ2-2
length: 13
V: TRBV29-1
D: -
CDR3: SVVGMGLGAGELF

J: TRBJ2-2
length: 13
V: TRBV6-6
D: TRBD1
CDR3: ASSSTGGDTGELF

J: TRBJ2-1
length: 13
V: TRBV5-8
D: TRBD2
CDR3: ASSSLAGSYNEQF

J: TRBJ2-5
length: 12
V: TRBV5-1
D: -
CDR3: ASSLSLAEETQY

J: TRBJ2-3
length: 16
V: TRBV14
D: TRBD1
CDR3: ASSLGQGRTLSTDTQY

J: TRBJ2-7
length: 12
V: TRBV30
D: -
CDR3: AWSYPGTPYEQY

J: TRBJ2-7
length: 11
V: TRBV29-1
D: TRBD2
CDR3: SVPGRGPYEQY

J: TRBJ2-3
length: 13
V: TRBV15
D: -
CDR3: ATSRDRHPGETQY

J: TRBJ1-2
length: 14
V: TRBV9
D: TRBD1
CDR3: ASSSGQGSLNYGYT

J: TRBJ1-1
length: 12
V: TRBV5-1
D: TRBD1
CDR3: ASSQQGINTEAF

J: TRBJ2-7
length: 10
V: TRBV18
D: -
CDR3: ASSPLGYEQY

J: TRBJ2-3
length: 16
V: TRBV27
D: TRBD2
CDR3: ASSYALVAGAGTDTQY